This T cell receptor beta chain was sequenced for a study of T cell responses to AZD1222 COVID-19 vaccine. Study-wide findings and caveats: Across the whole spike, CD4 TCRs peaked at regions 160-218 and 743-854. In a largely white British group with more females than males, clonal diversity was possibly underestimated.

A remark on this clone: Its antigen is as yet unknown.

Here immunoSEQ multiplex PCR was the method, and the copy in TCRdb shows in-frame clones only, minus some. The repertoire consists of around 150,000 clones, with roughly 94% occurring once and the leading ten covering roughly 1.3%. Per the germline V gene, CDR1 is KGHSH and CDR2 is LQKENI. The ends were cut back, 4 bases at V and 4 bases at J, with 17 bases in the middle. The CDR3 contains 16 residues. The origin of this receptor is an adult in good health. The material sequenced was peripheral blood, taken on day 0 of AZD1222 vaccination. V is TRBV18 and J is TRBJ1-3, with D hard to call. CDR3 protein: CASSLNDGEGGNTIYF. For the CDR3, the DNA is TGTGCCAGCTCACTAAACGACGGGGAGGGCGGAAACACCATATATTTT.